The source of this T cell receptor (beta chain) is a study of shared clonotypes between healthy human individuals. This table comes from immunoSEQ multiplex PCR, and its TCRdb copy is limited to in-frame clones, with some not included. Here the sample spans about 1 million clones, about 75% being singletons. With regard to this clone: Its antigen is undetermined.

Looked up from germline, CDR1 is LNHDA and CDR2 is SQIVND (reference sequence). This CDR3 is built from 13 residues. V dropped 5 bases and J dropped 10 bases, with 15 bases sitting between them. Points from the study as a whole: About 5% of naive CD4 clonotypes were shared across several donors.

The TCR sequence derives from a man between 18 and 35 years old in good health. Material for sequencing was memory CD4+ T cells sorted from blood. Described subset: CD45RA-negative fraction. V is TRBV19 and J is TRBJ2-1; perhaps TRBD1 as D (5 bases). CDR3 sequence: CASSLQTVTEQFF. The CDR3 nucleotides are TGTGCCAGTAGTCTACAGACAGTGACCGAGCAGTTCTTC.